This TCR beta chain was sequenced for a study of T cells in localized non-small cell lung cancer. Data came from immunoSEQ multiplex PCR; TCRdb stores just in-frame clones and leaves some out. The profile covers about 1,300 clones, with roughly two fifths appearing a single time and roughly 23% taken by the ten largest. Regarding the study as a whole: Heterogeneity is still possible, as just one tumor region was sequenced.

This CDR3 comprises 14 residues. Looked up from germline, CDR1 is SQVTM and CDR2 is ANQGSEA. Concerning this clone: The antigen remains undetermined.

The clonotype comes from a woman aged 35 to 70 with stage II squamous cell lung carcinoma. This material consisted of lung tumor tissue, taken before any cancer treatment. The chain links TRBV29-1 to TRBJ1-1; D not certain. The CDR3 DNA reads as TGCACCCTAGGAAAGCGGTCCTCGAACACTGAAGCTTTCTTT. Translated, it gives CTLGKRSSNTEAFF.